This is a list of T cell receptor beta chains from one sample in a study of cytomegalovirus exposure and HLA in healthy donors. Assay: immunoSEQ multiplex PCR; the TCRdb copy retains only in-frame clones and omits some. The table shows some 91,000 clones, with over 65% occurring only once. The specimen sequenced was PBMCs. The receptors originated from a woman aged 55 to 70 in good health and CMV-seronegative. Each CDR3 is given with its conserved first and last residue. Each record gives: J gene, clone size, V gene, CDR3 length, D gene, CDR3 protein, CDR3 DNA. The D gene is left open where the match is weak. The size of a clone is reported for some rows only, either as once, few or many, or as a class for expanded clones.

>TRBJ2-2|-|TRBV11-2|19|-
CASRNLETKSGDRAGELFF
TGTGCCAGCAGGAACTTAGAAACAAAATCAGGGGATAGGGCCGGGGAGCTGTTTTTT
>TRBJ1-5|-|TRBV7-9|17|TRBD1
CASSLGTDSHSNQPQHF
TGTGCCAGCAGTCTCGGGACAGACTCGCATAGCAATCAGCCCCAGCATTTT
>TRBJ2-1|-|TRBV7-2|14|-
CASSLDRVGNEQFF
TGTGCCAGCAGCTTAGATCGGGTTGGCAATGAGCAGTTCTTC
>TRBJ1-1|-|TRBV7-9|17|TRBD1
CSSSGTGGESGNTEAFF
TGTTCCAGCAGTGGGACAGGGGGCGAGAGTGGGAACACTGAAGCTTTCTTT
>TRBJ1-1|-|TRBV9|15|TRBD1
CASSPETGYDTEAFF
TGTGCCAGCAGCCCCGAGACAGGGTATGATACTGAAGCTTTCTTT
>TRBJ1-2|-|TRBV6-5|13|-
CASSYPRYYGYTF
TGTGCCAGCAGTTACCCGAGGTATTATGGCTACACCTTC
>TRBJ1-2|-|TRBV4-1|15|TRBD1
CASSQDRDSVYGYTF
TGCGCCAGCAGCCAAGATCGGGACAGTGTCTATGGCTACACCTTC
>TRBJ2-7|once|TRBV7-2|15|-
CASSSSAGPFYEQYF
TGTGCCAGCAGCTCGTCAGCGGGCCCTTTCTACGAGCAGTACTTC
>TRBJ1-1|-|TRBV12-5|14|-
CASGLGRTSTEAFF
TGTGCTAGTGGTCTGGGACGGACAAGCACTGAAGCTTTCTTT
>TRBJ2-7|once|TRBV14|12|-
CASSQDSHEQYF
TGTGCCAGCAGCCAAGATTCTCACGAGCAGTACTTC
>TRBJ2-7|-|TRBV5-1|16|TRBD1
CASSLVGTGASYEQYF
TGCGCCAGCAGCTTGGTAGGGACAGGGGCCTCCTACGAGCAGTACTTC
>TRBJ2-7|-|TRBV29-1|13|TRBD1
CSVSARDSYEQYF
TGCAGCGTTTCTGCCCGGGACAGTTACGAGCAGTACTTC
>TRBJ2-1|few|TRBV7-2|15|-
CASSLGTTSYNEQFF
TGTGCCAGCAGCTTAGGTACTACCTCCTACAATGAGCAGTTCTTC
>TRBJ2-3|-|TRBV10-3|16|-
CAISESTGPSTDTQYF
TGTGCCATCAGTGAGTCGACAGGCCCTAGCACAGATACGCAGTATTTT
>TRBJ1-5|-|TRBV4-1|14|TRBD1
CASSLGTGVQPQHF
TGCGCCAGCAGTCTCGGGACAGGGGTTCAGCCCCAGCATTTT
>TRBJ2-1|few|TRBV6-1|14|-
CASSAAGARREQFF
TGTGCCAGCAGTGCGGCGGGGGCCCGTCGCGAGCAGTTCTTC
>TRBJ2-7|-|TRBV28|17|TRBD2
CASSFLATKRGAYEQYF
TGTGCCAGCAGTTTTCTGGCGACAAAGCGGGGAGCCTACGAGCAGTACTTC
>TRBJ1-5|-|TRBV28|14|TRBD1
CASSNRGSGQPQHF
TGTGCCAGCAGCAACAGGGGATCCGGGCAGCCCCAGCATTTT
>TRBJ1-2|-|TRBV5-1|14|TRBD1
CASRLGQEHYGYTF
TGCGCCAGCAGGTTGGGACAGGAACACTATGGCTACACCTTC
>TRBJ2-7|few|TRBV25-1|14|-
CASSMPGGSYEQYF
TGTGCCAGCAGCATGCCAGGGGGGTCCTACGAGCAGTACTTC
>TRBJ2-5|-|TRBV7-2|16|TRBD2
CASSLVASGDQETQYF
TGTGCCAGCAGCTTAGTAGCTAGCGGGGATCAAGAGACCCAGTACTTC
>TRBJ1-1|-|TRBV29-1|17|-
CSVEDLLMYRENTEAFF
TGCAGCGTTGAAGATCTTCTTATGTACAGGGAGAACACTGAAGCTTTCTTT
>TRBJ2-1|-|TRBV9|16|TRBD2
CASSAPTSGVNNEQFF
TGTGCCAGCAGCGCCCCCACTAGCGGGGTAAACAATGAGCAGTTCTTC
>TRBJ2-7|once|TRBV7-2|16|TRBD2
CASSLGTRLAAYEQYF
TGTGCCAGCAGCTTAGGGACACGGCTAGCGGCCTACGAGCAGTACTTC
>TRBJ1-2|-|TRBV6-5|14|-
CASSYSDSNYGYTF
TGTGCCAGCAGTTACTCGGACAGCAACTATGGCTACACCTTC
>TRBJ2-1|-|TRBV25-1|13|-
CASTLGGLDEQFF
TGTGCCAGCACCCTTGGCGGGCTGGATGAGCAGTTCTTC
>TRBJ2-7|few|TRBV7-2|13|-
CASSLGGDYEQYF
TGTGCCAGCAGCTTAGGTGGAGACTACGAGCAGTACTTC
>TRBJ1-4|-|TRBV25-1|14|-
CASSAGPEDEKLFF
TGTGCCAGCAGTGCCGGGCCGGAGGATGAAAAACTGTTTTTT
>TRBJ1-5|-|TRBV28|14|-
CATSVGDSNQPQHF
TGTGCCACCTCAGTAGGGGATAGCAATCAGCCCCAGCATTTT
>TRBJ1-2|-|TRBV7-2|16|TRBD1
CASSPLQGAFNYGYTF
TGTGCCAGCAGCCCCCTACAGGGGGCATTCAACTATGGCTACACCTTC
>TRBJ2-1|-|TRBV5-1|13|-
CASSSQGDNEQFF
TGCGCCAGCAGCTCACAGGGTGACAATGAGCAGTTCTTC
>TRBJ1-6|-|TRBV6-6|16|-
CASRTGTSSYNSPLHF
TGTGCCAGCAGAACAGGGACTAGCTCCTATAATTCACCCCTCCACTTT
>TRBJ1-2|-|TRBV19|15|-
CASSIGPGLNYGYTF
TGTGCCAGTAGTATAGGCCCGGGTCTTAACTATGGCTACACCTTC
>TRBJ1-1|-|TRBV10-3|14|TRBD1
CAISDGQGWTEAFF
TGTGCCATCAGTGACGGACAGGGATGGACTGAAGCTTTCTTT
>TRBJ1-2|-|TRBV6-5|13|TRBD1
CASSWQGGDGYTF
TGTGCCAGCAGTTGGCAGGGGGGAGATGGCTACACCTTC
>TRBJ1-1|-|TRBV7-2|13|-
CASSFQGNTEAFF
TGTGCCAGCAGCTTTCAGGGTAACACTGAAGCTTTCTTT
>TRBJ1-5|-|TRBV5-6|14|-
CASSLFESNQPQHF
TGTGCCAGCAGCTTGTTCGAGAGCAATCAGCCCCAGCATTTT